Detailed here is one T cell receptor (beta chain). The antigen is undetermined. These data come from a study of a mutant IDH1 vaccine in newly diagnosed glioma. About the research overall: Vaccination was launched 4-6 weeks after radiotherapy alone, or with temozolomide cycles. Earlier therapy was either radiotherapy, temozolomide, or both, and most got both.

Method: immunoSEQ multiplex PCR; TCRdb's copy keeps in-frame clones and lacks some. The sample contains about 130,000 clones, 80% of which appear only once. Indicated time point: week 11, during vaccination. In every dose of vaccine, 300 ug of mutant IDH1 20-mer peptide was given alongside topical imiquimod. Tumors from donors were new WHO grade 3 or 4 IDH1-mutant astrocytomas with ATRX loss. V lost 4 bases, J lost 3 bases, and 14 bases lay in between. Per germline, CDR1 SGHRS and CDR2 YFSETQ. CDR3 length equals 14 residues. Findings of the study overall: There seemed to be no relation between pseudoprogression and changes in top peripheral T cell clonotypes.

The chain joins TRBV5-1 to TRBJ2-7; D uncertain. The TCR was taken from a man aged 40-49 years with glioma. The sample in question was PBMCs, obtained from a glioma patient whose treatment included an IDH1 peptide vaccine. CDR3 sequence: CASSDDGNRYEQYF. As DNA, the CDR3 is TGCGCCAGCAGCGACGATGGGAATCGCTACGAGCAGTACTTC. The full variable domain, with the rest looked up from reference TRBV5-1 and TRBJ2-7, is KAGVTQTPRYLIKTRGQQVTLSCSPISGHRSVSWYQQTPGQGLQFLFEYFSETQRNKGNFPGRFSGRQFSNSRSEMNVSTLELGDSALYLCASSDDGNRYEQYFGPGTRLTVT.